This TCR beta chain derives from a study of blood T cell repertoires in COVID-19. In the study overall: Donors in the United States, Italy and Spain gave samples during acute or convalescent COVID-19. The cDNA or gDNA used as material had been derived from T cells, B-cell-depleted T cells, or PBMCs.

This CDR3 has 12 residues. Germline V lookup: CDR1 LGHNA, CDR2 YSLEER. The J segment lost 11 bases and the V segment lost 2 bases, leaving 5 bases of the junction unmatched. The authors' processing: Quantification of nucleated cells was approximated via reference gene primer amplification. Produced via immunoSEQ multiplex PCR; TCRdb's table is partial and in-frame only. D and trimming were read from the DNA, whereas the V and J calls and clone size are those reported in that table. The table shows about 120,000 clones, with around three quarters occurring only once. This chain uses TRBV4-3 with TRBJ1-1, with 7 nucleotides matching TRBD1. Sample: peripheral blood. The receptor was derived from a woman aged 80 or over with acute or convalescent COVID-19. The chain's CDR3 is CASSQRQGRAFF. The CDR3 DNA is TGCGCCAGCAGCCAAAGACAGGGCCGGGCTTTCTTT.